This paragraph covers one T cell receptor beta chain sequence. What it binds is not known. The sample belongs to a study of cytomegalovirus exposure and HLA in healthy donors. Study information: Among the 300 to 500 donors who were genotyped, 81% fell in the genetic ancestry cluster that is associated with self-reported Caucasian donors.

Germline CDR1 and CDR2: GTSNPN and SVGIG (reference sequence). The V end was cut by 3 bases, the J end by 3 bases, with 11 bases between. The CDR3 has 13 residues. Study outcomes and limitations: On later analysis, the bulk of CMV-associated TCR beta chains appeared to be HLA-restricted.

Both 60 Vbeta primers and 13 Jbeta primers went into the PCR. Original methodology: In a later analysis, of tens of millions of unique beta chains, some 10 million appeared in at least two donors. Libraries were prepared by immunoSEQ multiplex PCR; TCRdb keeps only in-frame clonotypes and omits some of them. V, J and clone size derive from that table, while D and trimming were established from the DNA sequence. Altogether 95,000 to 100,000 clones are present, about 74% being singletons, with the ten largest covering under 2%. The TCR sequence derives from a male donor in good health and CMV-seronegative. This chain connects TRBV30 to TRBJ1-1, with unresolved D. Specimen: PBMCs. CDR3 sequence reads: CAWRQQIHTEAFF. Here the CDR3 DNA reads TGTGCCTGGAGACAACAAATACACACTGAAGCTTTCTTT.